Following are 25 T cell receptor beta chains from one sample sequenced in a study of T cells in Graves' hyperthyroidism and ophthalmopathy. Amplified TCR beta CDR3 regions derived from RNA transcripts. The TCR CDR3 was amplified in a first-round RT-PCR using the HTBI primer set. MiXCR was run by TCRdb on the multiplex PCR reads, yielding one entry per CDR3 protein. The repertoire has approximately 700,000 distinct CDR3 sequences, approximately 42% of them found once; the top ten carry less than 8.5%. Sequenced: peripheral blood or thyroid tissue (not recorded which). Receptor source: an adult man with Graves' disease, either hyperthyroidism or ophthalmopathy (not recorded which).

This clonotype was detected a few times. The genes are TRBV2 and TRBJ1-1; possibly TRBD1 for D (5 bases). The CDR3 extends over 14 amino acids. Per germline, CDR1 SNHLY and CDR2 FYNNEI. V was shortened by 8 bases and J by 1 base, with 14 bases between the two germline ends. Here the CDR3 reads CASVKQEENTEAFF. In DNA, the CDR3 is TGTGCCAGCGTAAAACAGGAGGAGAACACTGAAGCTTTCTTT.

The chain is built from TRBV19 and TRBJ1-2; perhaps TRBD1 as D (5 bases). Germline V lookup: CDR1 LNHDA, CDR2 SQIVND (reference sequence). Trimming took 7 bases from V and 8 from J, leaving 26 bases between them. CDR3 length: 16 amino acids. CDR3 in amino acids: CASTVFGGVGLGGYTF. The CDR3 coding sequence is TGTGCCAGTACTGTTTTTGGGGGAGTGGGACTCGGCGGCTACACCTTC.

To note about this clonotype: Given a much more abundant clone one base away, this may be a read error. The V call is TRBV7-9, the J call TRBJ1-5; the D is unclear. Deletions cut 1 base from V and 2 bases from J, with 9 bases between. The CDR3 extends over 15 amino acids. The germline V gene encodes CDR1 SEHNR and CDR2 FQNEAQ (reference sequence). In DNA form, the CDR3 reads TGTGCCAGCAGCTTAGGGGAGGTGCGCAATCAGCCCCAGCATTTT. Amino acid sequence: CASSLGEVRNQPQHF.

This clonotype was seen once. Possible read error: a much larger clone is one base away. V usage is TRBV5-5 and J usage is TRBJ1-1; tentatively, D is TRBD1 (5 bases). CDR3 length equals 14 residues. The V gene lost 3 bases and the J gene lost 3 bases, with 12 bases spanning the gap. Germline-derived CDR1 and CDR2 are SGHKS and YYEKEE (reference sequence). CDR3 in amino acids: CASSSRETDTEAFF. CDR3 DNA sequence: TGTGCCAGCAGCTCCAGGGAAACCGACACTGAAGCTTTCTTT.

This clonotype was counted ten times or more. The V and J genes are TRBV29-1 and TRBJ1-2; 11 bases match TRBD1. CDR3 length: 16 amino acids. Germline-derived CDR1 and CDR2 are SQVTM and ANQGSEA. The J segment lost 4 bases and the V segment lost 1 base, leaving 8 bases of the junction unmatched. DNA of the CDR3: TGCAGCGTTGAAGTAAGAGGGACAGGGGGTTTCTATGGCTACACCTTC. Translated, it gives CSVEVRGTGGFYGYTF.

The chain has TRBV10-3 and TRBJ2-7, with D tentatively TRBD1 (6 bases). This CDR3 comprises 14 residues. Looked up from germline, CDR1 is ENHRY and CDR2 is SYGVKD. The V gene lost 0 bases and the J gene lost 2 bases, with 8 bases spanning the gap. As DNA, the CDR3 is TGTGCCATCAGTGAGTCTACAGGGACCTACGAGCAGTACTTC. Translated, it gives CAISESTGTYEQYF.

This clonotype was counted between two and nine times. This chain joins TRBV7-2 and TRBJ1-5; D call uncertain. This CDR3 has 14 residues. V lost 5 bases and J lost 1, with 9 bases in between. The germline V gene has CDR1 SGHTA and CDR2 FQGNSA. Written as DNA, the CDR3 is TGTGCCAGCAGCCAATGGGGAAGCAATCAGCCCCAGCATTTT. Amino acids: CASSQWGSNQPQHF. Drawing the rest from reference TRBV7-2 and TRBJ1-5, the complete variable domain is GAGVSQSPSNKVTEKGKDVELRCDPISGHTALYWYRQSLGQGLEFLIYFQGNSAPDKSGLPSDRFSAERTGGSVSTLTIQRTQQEDSAVYLCASSQWGSNQPQHFGDGTRLSIL.

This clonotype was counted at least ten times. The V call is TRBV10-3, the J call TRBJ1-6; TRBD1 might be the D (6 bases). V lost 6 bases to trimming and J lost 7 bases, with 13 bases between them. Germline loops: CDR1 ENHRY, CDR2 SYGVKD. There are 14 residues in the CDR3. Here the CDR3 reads CAIRTGGQNSPLHF. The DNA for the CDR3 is TGTGCCATCAGGACCGGGGGGCAGAATTCACCCCTCCACTTT.

CDR3 loop: CASSLTGVYNSPLHF. The CDR3 region has the DNA TGTGCCAGCAGCTTGACAGGGGTTTATAATTCACCCCTCCACTTT. This chain uses TRBV5-4 with TRBJ1-6; 7 positions match TRBD1. The CDR3 is 15 residues long. V shed 1 base, J shed 4 bases, and the junction held 2 bases outside the gene matches. Germline CDR1 reads SGHNT; CDR2 reads YYREEE (reference sequence).

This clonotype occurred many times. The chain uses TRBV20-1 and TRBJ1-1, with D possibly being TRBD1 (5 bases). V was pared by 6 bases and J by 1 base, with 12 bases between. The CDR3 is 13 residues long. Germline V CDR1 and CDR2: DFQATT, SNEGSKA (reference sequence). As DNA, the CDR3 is TGCAGTGCCGTGAAGACAGAGAACACTGAAGCTTTCTTT. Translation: CSAVKTENTEAFF.

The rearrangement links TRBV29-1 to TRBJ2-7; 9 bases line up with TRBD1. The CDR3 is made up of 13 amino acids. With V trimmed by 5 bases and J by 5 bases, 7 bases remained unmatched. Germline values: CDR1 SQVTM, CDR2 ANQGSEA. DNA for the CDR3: TGCAGCGTTTACAGGGGGCGCAGTAACGAGCAGTACTTC. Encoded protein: CSVYRGRSNEQYF.

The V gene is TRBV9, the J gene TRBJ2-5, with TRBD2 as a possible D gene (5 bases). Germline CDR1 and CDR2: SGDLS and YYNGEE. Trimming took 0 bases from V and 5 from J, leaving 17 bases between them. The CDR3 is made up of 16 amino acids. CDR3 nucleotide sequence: TGTGCCAGCAGCGTAGGCTCTAGCCTCCTGAGCGAGACCCAGTACTTC. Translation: CASSVGSSLLSETQYF.

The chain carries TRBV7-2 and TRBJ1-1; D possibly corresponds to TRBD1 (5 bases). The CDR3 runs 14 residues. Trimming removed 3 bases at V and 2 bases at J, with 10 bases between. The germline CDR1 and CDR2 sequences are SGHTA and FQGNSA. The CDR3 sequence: CASSLTESNTEAFF. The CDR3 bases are TGTGCCAGCAGCTTGACAGAATCAAACACTGAAGCTTTCTTT.

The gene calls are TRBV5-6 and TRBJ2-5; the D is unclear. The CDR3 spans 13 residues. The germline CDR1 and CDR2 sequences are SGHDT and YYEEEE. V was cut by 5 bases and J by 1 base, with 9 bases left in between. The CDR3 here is CASSGWTQETQYF. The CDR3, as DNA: TGTGCCAGCAGTGGTTGGACCCAAGAGACCCAGTACTTC.

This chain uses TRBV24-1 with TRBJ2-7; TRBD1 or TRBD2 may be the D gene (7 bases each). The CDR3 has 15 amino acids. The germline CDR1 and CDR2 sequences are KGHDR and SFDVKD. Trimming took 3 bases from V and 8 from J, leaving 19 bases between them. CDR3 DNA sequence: TGTGCCACCAGTGATGGACAGGCAACTAGCGAGAAGCAGTACTTC. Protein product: CATSDGQATSEKQYF.

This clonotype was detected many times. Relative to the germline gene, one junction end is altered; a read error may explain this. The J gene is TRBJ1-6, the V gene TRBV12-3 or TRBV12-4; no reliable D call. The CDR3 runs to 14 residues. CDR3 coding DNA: TGCGCCAGCAGCTTCGGAGCAGCTAATTCACCCCTCCACTTT. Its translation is CASSFGAANSPLHF.

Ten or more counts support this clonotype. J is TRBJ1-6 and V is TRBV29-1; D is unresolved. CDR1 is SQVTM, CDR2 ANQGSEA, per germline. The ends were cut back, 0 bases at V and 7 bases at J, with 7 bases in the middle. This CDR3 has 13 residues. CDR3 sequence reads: CSVEEYGNSPLHF. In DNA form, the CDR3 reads TGCAGCGTTGAAGAGTACGGGAATTCACCCCTCCACTTT. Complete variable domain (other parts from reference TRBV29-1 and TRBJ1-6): SAVISQKPSRDICQRGTSLTIQCQVDSQVTMMFWYRQQPGQSLTLIATANQGSEATYESGFVIDKFPISRPNLTFSTLTVSNMSPEDSSIYLCSVEEYGNSPLHFGNGTRLTVT.

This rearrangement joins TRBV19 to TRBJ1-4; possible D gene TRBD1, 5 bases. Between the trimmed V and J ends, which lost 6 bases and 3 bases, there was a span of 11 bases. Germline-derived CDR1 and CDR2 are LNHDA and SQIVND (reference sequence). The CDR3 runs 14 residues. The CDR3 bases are TGTGCCAGTAGAGAACAGGCCTCTAATGAAAAACTGTTTTTT. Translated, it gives CASREQASNEKLFF.

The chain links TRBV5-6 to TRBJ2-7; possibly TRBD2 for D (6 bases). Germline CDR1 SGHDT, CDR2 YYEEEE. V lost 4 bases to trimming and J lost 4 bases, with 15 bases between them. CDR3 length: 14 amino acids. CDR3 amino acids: CASSPGGVGYEQYF. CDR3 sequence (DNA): TGTGCCAGCAGCCCCGGAGGGGTGGGATACGAGCAGTACTTC.

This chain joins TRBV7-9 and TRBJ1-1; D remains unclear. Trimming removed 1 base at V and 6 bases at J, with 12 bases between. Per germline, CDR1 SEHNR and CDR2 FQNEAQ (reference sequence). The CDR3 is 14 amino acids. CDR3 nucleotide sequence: TGTGCCAGCAGCTTAGTATGGAGAGACTCTGAAGCTTTCTTT. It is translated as CASSLVWRDSEAFF.

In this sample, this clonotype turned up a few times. CDR3: CASSLARGQTYEQYF. As DNA, the CDR3 is TGCGCCAGCAGCTTGGCTCGGGGACAAACCTACGAGCAGTACTTC. The chain has TRBV5-1 and TRBJ2-7; tentatively, D is TRBD1 (6 bases). V was pared by 0 bases and J by 2 bases, with 12 bases between. In germline, CDR1 is SGHRS, CDR2 YFSETQ. The CDR3 totals 15 residues.

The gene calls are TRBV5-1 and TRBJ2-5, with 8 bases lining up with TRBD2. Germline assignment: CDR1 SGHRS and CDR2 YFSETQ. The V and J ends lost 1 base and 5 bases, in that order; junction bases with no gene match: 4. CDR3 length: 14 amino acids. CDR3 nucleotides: TGCGCCAGCAGCTTGTCGCGGGGGGCCGAGACCCAGTACTTC. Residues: CASSLSRGAETQYF.

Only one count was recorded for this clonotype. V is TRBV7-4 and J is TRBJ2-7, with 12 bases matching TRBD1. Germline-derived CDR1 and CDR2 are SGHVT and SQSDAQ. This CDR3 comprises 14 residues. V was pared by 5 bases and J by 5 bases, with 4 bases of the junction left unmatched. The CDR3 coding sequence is TGTGCCAGCAGCCTCGGGACAGGGGGCAACGAGCAGTACTTC. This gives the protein CASSLGTGGNEQYF. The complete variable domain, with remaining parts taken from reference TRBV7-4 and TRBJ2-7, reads GAGVSQSPRYKVAKRGRDVALRCDSISGHVTLYWYRQTLGQGSEVLTYSQSDAQRDKSGRPSGRFSAERPERSVSTLKIQRTEQGDSAVYLCASSLGTGGNEQYFGPGTRLTVT.

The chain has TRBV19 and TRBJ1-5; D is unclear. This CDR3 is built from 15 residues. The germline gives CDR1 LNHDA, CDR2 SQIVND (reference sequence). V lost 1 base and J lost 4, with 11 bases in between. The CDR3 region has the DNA TGTGCCAGTAGTATAGGAGGGAGGTCGAATCAGCCCCAGCATTTT. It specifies CASSIGGRSNQPQHF. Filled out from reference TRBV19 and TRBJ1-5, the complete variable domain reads DGGITQSPKYLFRKEGQNVTLSCEQNLNHDAMYWYRQDPGQGLRLIYYSQIVNDFQKGDIAEGYSVSREKKESFPLTVTSAQKNPTAFYLCASSIGGRSNQPQHFGDGTRLSIL.

The CDR3 loop is CASSRTGASYEQYF. CDR3 nucleotides: TGTGCCAGCAGCCGGACCGGGGCGTCCTACGAGCAGTACTTC. This chain uses TRBV7-9 with TRBJ2-7, with D perhaps assigned TRBD1 or TRBD2 (5 bases each). Trimming pared 5 bases from V and 1 base from J, leaving 12 bases between. Germline lookup yields CDR1 SEHNR and CDR2 FQNEAQ (reference sequence). The CDR3 extends over 14 amino acids.